The T cell receptor beta chain described here comes from a study of cytomegalovirus exposure and HLA in healthy donors. The PCR contained 60 Vbeta and 13 Jbeta primers. Produced via immunoSEQ multiplex PCR; TCRdb's table is partial and in-frame only. The sample has 110,000 to 150,000 clones, and its top ten clones hold more than 0.8%. The CDR3 length is 15 residues. From germline, CDR1 is MDHEN and CDR2 SYDVKM. J lost 8 bases, V lost 5 bases, and 11 bases had no gene match. The donors (healthy individuals) were bone marrow donors. This receptor was identified in a male donor in good health and CMV-seronegative. Sequencing was carried out using PBMCs. The V gene is TRBV28, the J gene TRBJ1-4, with 7 bases aligning to TRBD1. In nucleotides, the CDR3 is TGTGCCAGCAGTAGGGTTGAGACAGGGAGAGAAAAACTGTTTTTT. Residues: CASSRVETGREKLFF.